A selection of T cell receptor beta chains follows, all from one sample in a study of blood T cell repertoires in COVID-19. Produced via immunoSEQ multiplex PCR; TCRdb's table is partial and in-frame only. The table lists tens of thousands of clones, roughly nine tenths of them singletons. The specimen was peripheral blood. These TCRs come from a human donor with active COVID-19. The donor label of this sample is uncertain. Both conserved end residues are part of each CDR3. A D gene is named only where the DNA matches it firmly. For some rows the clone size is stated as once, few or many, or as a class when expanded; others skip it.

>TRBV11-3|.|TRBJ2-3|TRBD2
TGTGCCAGCAGCCCGAAGGGACTAGCGATTAGCACAGATACGCAGTATTTT
CASSPKGLAISTDTQYF
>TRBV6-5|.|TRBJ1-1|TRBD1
TGTGCCAGCAGTTACTCAACAGGGGCTGAAGCTTTCTTT
CASSYSTGAEAFF
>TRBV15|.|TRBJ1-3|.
TGTGCCACCAGCACTGGACAGATCCAAGACTTCTCTGGAAACACCATATATTTT
CATSTGQIQDFSGNTIYF
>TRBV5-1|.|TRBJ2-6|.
TGCGCCAGCAGCTTGGTCTTAGCTGGGGCCAACGTCCTGACTTTC
CASSLVLAGANVLTF
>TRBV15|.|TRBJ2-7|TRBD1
TGTGCCACCAGCGCTGGGACAGGGAGCCTCGGGCAGTACTTC
CATSAGTGSLGQYF
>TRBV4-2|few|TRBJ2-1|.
TGTGCCAGCAGCCAAGACGTCGCCTACAATGAGCAGTTCTTC
CASSQDVAYNEQFF
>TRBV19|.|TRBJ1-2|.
TGTGCCAGTAGTATTTTGGGGGGAACGAACTATGGCTACACCTTC
CASSILGGTNYGYTF
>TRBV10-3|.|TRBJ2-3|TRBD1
TGTGCCATCAGTGGGGGACAGGGGACAGATACGCAGTATTTT
CAISGGQGTDTQYF
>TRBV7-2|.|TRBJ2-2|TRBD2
TGTGCCAGCAGCTCCCTACCCGGGACTAGCGTAGTCGGGGAGCTGTTTTTT
CASSSLPGTSVVGELFF
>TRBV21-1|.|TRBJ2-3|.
TGTGCCACCACGGGACAGGTGAACCGCCTGGGCACAGATACGCAGTATTTT
CATTGQVNRLGTDTQYF
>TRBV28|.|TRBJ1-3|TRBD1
TGTGCCAGCAGCCCCACCCTTCGGGACAGGGGAACTGGAAACACCATATATTTT
CASSPTLRDRGTGNTIYF
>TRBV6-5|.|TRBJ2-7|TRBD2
TGTGCCAGCAGTATAGCGGGGGGGTTCTCCTACGAGCAGTACTTC
CASSIAGGFSYEQYF
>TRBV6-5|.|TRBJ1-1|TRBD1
TGTGCCAGCAGTTATGGACAGGGGGTGTTTACTGAAGCTTTCTTT
CASSYGQGVFTEAFF
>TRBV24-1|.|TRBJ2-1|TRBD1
TGTGCCACCAGTGATGCGGACAGGGGAGACTACAATGAGCAGTTCTTC
CATSDADRGDYNEQFF
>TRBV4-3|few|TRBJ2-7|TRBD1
TGCGCCAGCAGCCAAGCGACAGGGGCTAGCAGCGGAGGATCCTACGAGCAGTACTTC
CASSQATGASSGGSYEQYF
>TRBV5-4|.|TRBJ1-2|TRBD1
TGTGCCAGCAGGGGGGACAGGGTCCGCTACACCTTC
CASRGDRVRYTF
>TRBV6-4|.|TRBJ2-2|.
TGTGCCAGCACCCCGACCCCAGGGATCGGGGAGCTGTTTTTT
CASTPTPGIGELFF
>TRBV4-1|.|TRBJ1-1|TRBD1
TGCGCCAGCAGCCATGGGACAGCGAACACTGAAGCTTTCTTT
CASSHGTANTEAFF
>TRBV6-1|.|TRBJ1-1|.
TGTGCCAGCAGTGAAGGCTGGGAGGGTTTTGATTCGACTGAAGCTTTCTTT
CASSEGWEGFDSTEAFF
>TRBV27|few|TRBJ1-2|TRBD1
TGTGCCAGCAGTCCCGGGACAGGGGCTACCAACTATGGCTACACCTTC
CASSPGTGATNYGYTF
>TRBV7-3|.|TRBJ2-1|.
TGTGCCAGCAGCTTAAAGGCAGACAGGACTAGTGGTCGCAATGAGCAGTTCTTC
CASSLKADRTSGRNEQFF
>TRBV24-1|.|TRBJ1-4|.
TGTGCCACCAGTTTGGTAGCGGGGCATGAAAAACTGTTTTTT
CATSLVAGHEKLFF
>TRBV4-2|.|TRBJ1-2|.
TGTGCCAGCAGCCGTCGAGGGGGTGGCTATGGCTACACCTTC
CASSRRGGGYGYTF
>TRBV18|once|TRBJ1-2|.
TGTGCCAGCTCACTGAACCCTGGGGGGGATGGCTACACCTTC
CASSLNPGGDGYTF
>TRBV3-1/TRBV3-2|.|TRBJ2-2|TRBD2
TGTGCCAGCAGCCAAGATCTTGTAATGGCGGGGGACACCGGGGAGCTGTTTTTT
CASSQDLVMAGDTGELFF
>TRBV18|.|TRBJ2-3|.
TGTGCCAGCATAGCCACAGATACGCAGTATTTT
CASIATDTQYF
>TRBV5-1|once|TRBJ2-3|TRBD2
TGCGCCAGCAGCGACCTACTAGCGGTGACAGATACGCAGTATTTT
CASSDLLAVTDTQYF
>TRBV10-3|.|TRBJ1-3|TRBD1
TGTGCCATTACAGGGGTTGGAAACACCATATATTTT
CAITGVGNTIYF
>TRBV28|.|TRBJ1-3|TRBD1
TGTGCCAGCAGGTCCACCGGGACAGCGCGAAACACCATATATTTT
CASRSTGTARNTIYF
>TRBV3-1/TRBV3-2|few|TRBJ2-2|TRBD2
TGTGCCAGCAGCCGACTAGCGGGAGGGACCGGGGAGCTGTTTTTT
CASSRLAGGTGELFF
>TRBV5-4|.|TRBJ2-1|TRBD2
TGTGCCAGCAGCTTAGGCGGACTAGCGGGAGGAGTGGGCGATGAGCAGTTCTTC
CASSLGGLAGGVGDEQFF